A single sample gave rise to the 5 T cell receptor beta chains below, sequenced in a study of blood T cell repertoires in COVID-19. TCRdb keeps only in-frame clones here, not all; method: immunoSEQ multiplex PCR. This table holds more than 95,000 clones, about 90% found once. The source material was peripheral blood. These receptors were collected from a man between 50 and 59 years old in a cohort sampled during active COVID-19.

This clone was observed once. V and J are TRBV3-1 (or the pseudogene TRBV3-2) and TRBJ1-2; 8 nucleotides match TRBD1. The CDR3 consists of 15 residues. Germline values: CDR1 LGHDT, CDR2 YNNKEL (reference sequence). The V segment lost 0 bases and the J segment 8 bases; nucleotides outside the gene matches: 8. CDR3 bases: TGTGCCAGCAGCCAAGAAGGGGGCAGGGGGCACGGCTACACCTTC. It yields the protein CASSQEGGRGHGYTF.

J is TRBJ2-7 and V is TRBV5-6; perhaps TRBD1 as D (6 bases). The CDR3 spans 15 residues. V lost 4 bases, J lost 2 bases, and 16 bases lay in between. Germline V gene data show CDR1 as SGHDT and CDR2 as YYEEEE. CDR3 sequence (DNA): TGTGCCAGCAGCCCTGCTGGGGGCCAAACCTACGAGCAGTACTTC. Its translation is CASSPAGGQTYEQYF.

V gene TRBV11-2 combines with J gene TRBJ2-1, with D tentatively TRBD2 (5 bases). This CDR3 has 13 residues. Trimming left V 5 bases short and J 4 bases short, with 9 bases between. CDR1 is SGHAT, CDR2 FQNNGV, per germline. Written as DNA, the CDR3 is TGTGCCAGCAGCGAGGGCAGGTACAATGAGCAGTTCTTC. Residues: CASSEGRYNEQFF. Full variable domain (remainder filled in from reference TRBV11-2 and TRBJ2-1): EAGVAQSPRYKIIEKRQSVAFWCNPISGHATLYWYQQILGQGPKLLIQFQNNGVVDDSQLPKDRFSAERLKGVDSTLKIQPAKLEDSAVYLCASSEGRYNEQFFGPGTRLTVL.

The chain recombines TRBV4-1 with TRBJ1-1, with D possibly TRBD1 on 5 matching bases. CDR3 size: 16 residues. Germline CDR1 MGHRA, CDR2 YSYEKL. Deletions cut 4 bases from V and 5 bases from J, with 20 bases between. The CDR3 nucleotides are TGCGCCAGCAGCCCTCTCGAAAAGGCAGGGTCAACTGAAGCTTTCTTT. It specifies CASSPLEKAGSTEAFF.

CDR3 DNA: TGTGCCAGCAGTACAGGGGCAGCCGGGCCCTACGAGCAGTACGTC. As protein: CASSTGAAGPYEQYV. The chain recombines TRBV6-5 with TRBJ2-7; 7 positions agree with TRBD1. V lost 5 bases to trimming and J lost 2 bases; unmatched junction nucleotides: 9. Germline assignment: CDR1 MNHEY and CDR2 SVGAGI. The CDR3 spans 15 residues.